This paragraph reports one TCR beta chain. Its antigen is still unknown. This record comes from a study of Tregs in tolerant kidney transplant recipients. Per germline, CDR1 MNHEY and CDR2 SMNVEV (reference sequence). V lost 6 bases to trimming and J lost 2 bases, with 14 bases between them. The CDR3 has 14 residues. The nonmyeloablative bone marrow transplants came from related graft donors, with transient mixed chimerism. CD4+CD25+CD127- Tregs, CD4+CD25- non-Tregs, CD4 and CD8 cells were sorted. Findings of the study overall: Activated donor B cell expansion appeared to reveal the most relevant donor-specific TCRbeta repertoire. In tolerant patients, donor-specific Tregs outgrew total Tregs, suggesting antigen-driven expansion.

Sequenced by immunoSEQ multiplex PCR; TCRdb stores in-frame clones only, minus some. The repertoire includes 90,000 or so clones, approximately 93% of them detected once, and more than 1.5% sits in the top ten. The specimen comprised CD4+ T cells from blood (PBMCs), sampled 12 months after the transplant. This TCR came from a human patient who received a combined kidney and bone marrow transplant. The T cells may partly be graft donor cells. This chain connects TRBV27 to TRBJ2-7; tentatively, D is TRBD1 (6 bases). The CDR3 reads CASSPGQWPYEQYF. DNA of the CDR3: TGTGCCAGCAGCCCAGGACAGTGGCCCTACGAGCAGTACTTC.